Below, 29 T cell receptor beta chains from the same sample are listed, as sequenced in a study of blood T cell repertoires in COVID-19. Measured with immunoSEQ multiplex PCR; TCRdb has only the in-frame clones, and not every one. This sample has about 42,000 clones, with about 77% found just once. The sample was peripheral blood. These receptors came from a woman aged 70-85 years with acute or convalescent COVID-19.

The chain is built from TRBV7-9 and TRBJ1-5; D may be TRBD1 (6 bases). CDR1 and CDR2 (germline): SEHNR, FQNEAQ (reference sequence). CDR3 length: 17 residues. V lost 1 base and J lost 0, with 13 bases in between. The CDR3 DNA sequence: TGTGCCAGCAGCTTAGGGAGGCCAGGGGATAGCAATCAGCCCCAGCATTTT. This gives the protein CASSLGRPGDSNQPQHF.

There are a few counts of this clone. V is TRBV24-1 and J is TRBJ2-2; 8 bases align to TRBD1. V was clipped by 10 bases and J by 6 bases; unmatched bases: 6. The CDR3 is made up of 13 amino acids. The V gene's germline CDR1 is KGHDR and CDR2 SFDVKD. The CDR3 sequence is CATKDREPGELFF. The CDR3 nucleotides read TGTGCCACAAAGGACAGGGAACCCGGGGAGCTGTTTTTT.

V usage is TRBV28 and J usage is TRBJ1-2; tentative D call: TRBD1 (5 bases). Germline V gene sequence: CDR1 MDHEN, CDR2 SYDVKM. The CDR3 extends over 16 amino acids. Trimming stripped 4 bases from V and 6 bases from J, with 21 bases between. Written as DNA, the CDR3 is TGTGCCAGCAGTTGGCTTCCGGGCCAGGGCGGGGATGGCTACACCTTC. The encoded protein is CASSWLPGQGGDGYTF.

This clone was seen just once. CDR3 in amino acids: CASSQEDRNYGYTF. Here the CDR3 DNA reads TGTGCCAGCAGCCAAGAGGACAGGAACTATGGCTACACCTTC. V gene TRBV3-1 (or the pseudogene TRBV3-2) combines with J gene TRBJ1-2; 7 nucleotides agree with TRBD1. Trimming removed 0 bases from V and 2 bases from J; junction bases left unmatched: 0. Germline assignment: CDR1 LGHDT and CDR2 YNNKEL (reference sequence). This CDR3 contains 14 residues.

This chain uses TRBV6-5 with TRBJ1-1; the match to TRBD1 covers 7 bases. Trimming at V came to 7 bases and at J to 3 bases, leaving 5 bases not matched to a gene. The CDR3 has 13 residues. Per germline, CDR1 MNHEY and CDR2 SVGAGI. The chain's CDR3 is CASINRGYTEAFF. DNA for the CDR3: TGTGCCAGCATCAACAGGGGCTACACTGAAGCTTTCTTT.

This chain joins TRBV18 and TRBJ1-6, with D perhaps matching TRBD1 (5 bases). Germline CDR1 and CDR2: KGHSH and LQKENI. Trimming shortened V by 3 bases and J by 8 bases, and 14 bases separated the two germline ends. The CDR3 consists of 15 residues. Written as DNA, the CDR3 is TGTGCCAGCTCACCGGAGGGGCTCGGGTATTCACCCCTCCACTTT. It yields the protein CASSPEGLGYSPLHF.

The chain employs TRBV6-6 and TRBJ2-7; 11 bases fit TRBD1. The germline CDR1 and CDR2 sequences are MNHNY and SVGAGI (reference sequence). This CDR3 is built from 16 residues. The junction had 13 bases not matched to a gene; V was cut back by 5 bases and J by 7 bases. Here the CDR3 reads CASSRYRDRGSGEQYF. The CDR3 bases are TGTGCCAGCAGTAGATACCGGGACAGGGGGTCGGGTGAGCAGTACTTC.

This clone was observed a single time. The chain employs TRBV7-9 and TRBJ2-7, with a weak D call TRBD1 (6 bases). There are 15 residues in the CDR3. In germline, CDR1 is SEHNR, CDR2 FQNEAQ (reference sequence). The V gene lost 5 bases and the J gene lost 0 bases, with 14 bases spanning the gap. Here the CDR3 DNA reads TGTGCCAGCAGCCCACCAGGGGACCCCTCCTACGAGCAGTACTTC. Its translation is CASSPPGDPSYEQYF.

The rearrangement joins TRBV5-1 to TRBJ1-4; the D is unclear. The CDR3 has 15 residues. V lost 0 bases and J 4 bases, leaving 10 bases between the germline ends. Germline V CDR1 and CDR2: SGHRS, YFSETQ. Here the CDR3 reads CASSLVGGSNEKLFF. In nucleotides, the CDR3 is TGCGCCAGCAGCTTGGTTGGAGGGAGTAATGAAAAACTGTTTTTT.

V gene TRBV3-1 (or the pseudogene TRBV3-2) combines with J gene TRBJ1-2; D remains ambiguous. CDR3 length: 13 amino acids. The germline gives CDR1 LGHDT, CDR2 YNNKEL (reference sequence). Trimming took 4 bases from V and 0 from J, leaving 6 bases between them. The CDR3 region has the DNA TGTGCCAGCAGCCGCGGGGCTAACTATGGCTACACCTTC. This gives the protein CASSRGANYGYTF.

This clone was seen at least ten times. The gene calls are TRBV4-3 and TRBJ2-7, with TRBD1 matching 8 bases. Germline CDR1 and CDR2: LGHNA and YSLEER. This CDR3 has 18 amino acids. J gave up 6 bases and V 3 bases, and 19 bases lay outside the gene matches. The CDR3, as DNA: TGCGCCAGCAGCCAGGTACGGGGAGCCGGGACAGGAGCAGCCGAGCAGTACTTC. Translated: CASSQVRGAGTGAAEQYF.

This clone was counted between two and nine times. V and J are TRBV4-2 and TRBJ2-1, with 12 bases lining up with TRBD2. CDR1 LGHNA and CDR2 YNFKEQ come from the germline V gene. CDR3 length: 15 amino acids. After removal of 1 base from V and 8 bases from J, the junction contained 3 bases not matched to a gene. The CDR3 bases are TGTGCCAGCAGCCAAGGACTAGCGGGAGTGGATGAGCAGTTCTTC. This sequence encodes CASSQGLAGVDEQFF.

CDR3 protein: CASSPDRAINQPQHF. The CDR3 bases are TGTGCCAGCAGCCCCGACAGGGCTATTAATCAGCCCCAGCATTTT. The chain couples TRBV6-6 to TRBJ1-5; TRBD1 matches at 7 bases. The germline V gene has CDR1 MNHNY and CDR2 SVGAGI (reference sequence). With V trimmed by 6 bases and J by 4 bases, 9 bases remained unmatched. The CDR3 length is 15 residues.

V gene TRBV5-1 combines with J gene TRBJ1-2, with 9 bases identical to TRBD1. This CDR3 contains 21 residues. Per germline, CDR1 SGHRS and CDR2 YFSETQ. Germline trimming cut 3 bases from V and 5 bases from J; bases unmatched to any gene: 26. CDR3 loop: CASSWNGRRNVLTGGSYGYTF. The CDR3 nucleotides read TGCGCCAGCAGCTGGAACGGAAGGAGAAATGTTTTAACAGGGGGCTCGTATGGCTACACCTTC.

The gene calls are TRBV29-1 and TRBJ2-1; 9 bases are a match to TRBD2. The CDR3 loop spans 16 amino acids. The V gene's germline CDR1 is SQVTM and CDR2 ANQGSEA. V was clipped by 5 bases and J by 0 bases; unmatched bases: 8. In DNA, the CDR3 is TGCAGCGTTTCCTTGGGTAGCGGGAGCTCCTACAATGAGCAGTTCTTC. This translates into CSVSLGSGSSYNEQFF.

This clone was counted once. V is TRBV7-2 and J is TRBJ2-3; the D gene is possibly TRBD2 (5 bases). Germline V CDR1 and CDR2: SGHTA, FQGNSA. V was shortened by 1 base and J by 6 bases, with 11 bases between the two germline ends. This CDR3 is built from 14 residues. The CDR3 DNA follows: TGTGCCAGCAGCTTAGGGACTGCTTTCGATACGCAGTATTTT. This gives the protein CASSLGTAFDTQYF. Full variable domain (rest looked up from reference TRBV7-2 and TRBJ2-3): GAGVSQSPSNKVTEKGKDVELRCDPISGHTALYWYRQSLGQGLEFLIYFQGNSAPDKSGLPSDRFSAERTGGSVSTLTIQRTQQEDSAVYLCASSLGTAFDTQYFGPGTRLTVL.

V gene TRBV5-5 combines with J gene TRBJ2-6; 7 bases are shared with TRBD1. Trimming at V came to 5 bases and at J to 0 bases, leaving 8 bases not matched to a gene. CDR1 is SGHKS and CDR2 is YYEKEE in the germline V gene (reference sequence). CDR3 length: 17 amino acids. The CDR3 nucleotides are TGTGCCAGCAGGTTGACAGGGACCCACTCTGGGGCCAACGTCCTGACTTTC. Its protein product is CASRLTGTHSGANVLTF.

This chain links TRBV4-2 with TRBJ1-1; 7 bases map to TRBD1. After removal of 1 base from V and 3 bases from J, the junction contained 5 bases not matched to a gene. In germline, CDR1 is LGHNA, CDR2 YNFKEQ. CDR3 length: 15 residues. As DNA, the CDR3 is TGTGCCAGCAGCCAAGCCGATGACAGGGACACTGAAGCTTTCTTT. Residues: CASSQADDRDTEAFF.

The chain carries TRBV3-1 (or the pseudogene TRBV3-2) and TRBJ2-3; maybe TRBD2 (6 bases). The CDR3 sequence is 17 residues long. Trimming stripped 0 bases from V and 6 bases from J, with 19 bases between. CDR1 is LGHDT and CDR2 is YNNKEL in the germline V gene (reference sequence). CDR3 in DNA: TGTGCCAGCAGCCAAGATCCCACAGGAAAAAGCGGGGATACGCAGTATTTT. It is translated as CASSQDPTGKSGDTQYF.

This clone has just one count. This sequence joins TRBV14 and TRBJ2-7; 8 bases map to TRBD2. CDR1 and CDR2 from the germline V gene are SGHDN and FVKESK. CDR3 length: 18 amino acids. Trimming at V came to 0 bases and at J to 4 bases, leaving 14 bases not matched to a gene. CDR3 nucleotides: TGTGCCAGCAGCCAAGACCTGGTCCCCGGGAGGGCCTTATACGAGCAGTACTTC. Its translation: CASSQDLVPGRALYEQYF.

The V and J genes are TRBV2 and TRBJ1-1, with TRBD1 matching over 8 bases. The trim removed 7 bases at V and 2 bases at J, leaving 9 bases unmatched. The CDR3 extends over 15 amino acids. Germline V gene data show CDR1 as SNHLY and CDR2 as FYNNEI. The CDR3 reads CASTKPQGANTEAFF. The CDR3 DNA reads TGTGCCAGCACCAAACCCCAGGGGGCAAACACTGAAGCTTTCTTT.

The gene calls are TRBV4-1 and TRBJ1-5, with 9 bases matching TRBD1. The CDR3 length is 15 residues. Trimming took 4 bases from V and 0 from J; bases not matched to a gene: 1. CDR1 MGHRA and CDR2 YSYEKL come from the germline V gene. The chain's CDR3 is CASSPGQGSNQPQHF. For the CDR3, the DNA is TGCGCCAGCAGCCCGGGACAGGGTAGCAATCAGCCCCAGCATTTT.

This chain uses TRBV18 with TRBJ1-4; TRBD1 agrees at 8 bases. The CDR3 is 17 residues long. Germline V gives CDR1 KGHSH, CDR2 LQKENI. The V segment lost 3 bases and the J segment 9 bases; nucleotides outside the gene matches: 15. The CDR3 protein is CASSPSGGIPSMKKLFF. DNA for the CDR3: TGTGCCAGCTCACCGTCAGGGGGCATCCCGTCAATGAAAAAACTGTTTTTT. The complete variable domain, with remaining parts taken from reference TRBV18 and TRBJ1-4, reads NAGVMQNPRHLVRRRGQEARLRCSPMKGHSHVYWYRQLPEEGLKFMVYLQKENIIDESGMPKERFSAEFPKEGPSILRIQQVVRGDSAAYFCASSPSGGIPSMKKLFFGSGTQLSVL.

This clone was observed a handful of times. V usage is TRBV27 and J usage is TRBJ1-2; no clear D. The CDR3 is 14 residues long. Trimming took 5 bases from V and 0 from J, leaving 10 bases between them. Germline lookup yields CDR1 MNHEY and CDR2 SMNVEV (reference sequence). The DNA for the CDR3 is TGTGCCAGCAGTCCGAGACAAGCTAACTATGGCTACACCTTC. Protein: CASSPRQANYGYTF.

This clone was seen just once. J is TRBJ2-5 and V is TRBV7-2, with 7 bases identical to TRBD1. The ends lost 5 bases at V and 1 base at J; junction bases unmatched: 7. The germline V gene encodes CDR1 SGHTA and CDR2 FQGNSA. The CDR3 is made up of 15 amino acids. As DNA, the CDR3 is TGTGCCAGCAGCCCCCTGACAGGGCGCCAAGAGACCCAGTACTTC. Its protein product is CASSPLTGRQETQYF.

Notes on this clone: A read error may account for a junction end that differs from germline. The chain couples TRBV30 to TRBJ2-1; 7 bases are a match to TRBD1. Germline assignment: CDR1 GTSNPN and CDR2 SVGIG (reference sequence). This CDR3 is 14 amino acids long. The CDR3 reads CAWGVGQGVFEQFF. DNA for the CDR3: TGTGCCTGGGGTGTCGGGCAGGGGGTTTTTGAGCAGTTCTTC.

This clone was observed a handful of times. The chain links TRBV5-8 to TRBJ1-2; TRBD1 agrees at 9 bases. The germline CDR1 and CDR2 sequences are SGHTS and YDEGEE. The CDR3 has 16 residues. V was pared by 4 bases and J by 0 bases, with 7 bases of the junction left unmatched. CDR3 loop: CASSGTGTLANYGYTF. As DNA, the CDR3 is TGTGCCAGCAGCGGGACAGGGACATTAGCTAACTATGGCTACACCTTC.

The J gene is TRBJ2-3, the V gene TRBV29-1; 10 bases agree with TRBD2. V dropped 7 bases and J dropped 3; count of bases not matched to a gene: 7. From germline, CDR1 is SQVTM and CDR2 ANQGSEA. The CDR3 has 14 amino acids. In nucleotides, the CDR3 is TGCAGCGCCTCAAGCGGGGGGGAAACAGATACGCAGTATTTT. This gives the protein CSASSGGETDTQYF.

As DNA, the CDR3 is TGTGCCAGCAGCATTACAGGGTGGGGCACCGGGGAGCTGTTTTTT. Encoded protein: CASSITGWGTGELFF. The chain uses TRBV2 and TRBJ2-2; possible D gene TRBD1, 6 bases. The CDR3 has 15 residues. Germline lookup yields CDR1 SNHLY and CDR2 FYNNEI. Between the trimmed V and J ends, which lost 6 bases and 4 bases, there was a span of 15 bases.